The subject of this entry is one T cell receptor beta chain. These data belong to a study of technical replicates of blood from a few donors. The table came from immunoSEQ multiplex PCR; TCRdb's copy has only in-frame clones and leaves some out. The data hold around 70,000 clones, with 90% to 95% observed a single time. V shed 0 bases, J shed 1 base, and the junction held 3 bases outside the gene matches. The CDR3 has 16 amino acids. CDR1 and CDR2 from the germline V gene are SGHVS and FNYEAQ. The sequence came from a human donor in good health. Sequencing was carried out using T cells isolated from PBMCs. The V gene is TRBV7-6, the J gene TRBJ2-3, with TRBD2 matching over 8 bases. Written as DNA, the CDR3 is TGTGCCAGCAGCTTAGCCGCGACTAGCGGCACAGATACGCAGTATTTT. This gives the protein CASSLAATSGTDTQYF.